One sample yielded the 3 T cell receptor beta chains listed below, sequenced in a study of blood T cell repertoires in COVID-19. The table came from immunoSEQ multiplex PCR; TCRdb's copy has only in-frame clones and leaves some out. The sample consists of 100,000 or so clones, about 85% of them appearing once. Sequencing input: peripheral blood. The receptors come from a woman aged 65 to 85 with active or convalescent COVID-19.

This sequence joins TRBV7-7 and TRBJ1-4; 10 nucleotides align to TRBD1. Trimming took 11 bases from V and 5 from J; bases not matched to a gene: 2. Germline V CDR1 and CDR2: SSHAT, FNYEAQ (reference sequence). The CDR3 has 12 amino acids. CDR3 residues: CARTGGNEKLFF. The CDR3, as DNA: TGTGCCCGGACAGGGGGAAATGAAAAACTGTTTTTT.

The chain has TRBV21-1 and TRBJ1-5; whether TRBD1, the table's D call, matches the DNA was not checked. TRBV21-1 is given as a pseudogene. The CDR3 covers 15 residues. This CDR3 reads CASSKGTGHNQPQHF. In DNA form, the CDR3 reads TGTGCCAGCAGCAAAGGTACAGGCCACAATCAGCCCCAGCATTTT.

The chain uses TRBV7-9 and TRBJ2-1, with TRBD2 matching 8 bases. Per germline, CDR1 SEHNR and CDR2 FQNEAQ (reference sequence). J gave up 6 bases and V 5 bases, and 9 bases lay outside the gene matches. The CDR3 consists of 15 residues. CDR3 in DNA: TGTGCCAGCAGCCGGCGGGGGGTTCTGTTCAATGAGCAGTTCTTC. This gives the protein CASSRRGVLFNEQFF.